A single sample gave rise to the 28 T cell receptor beta chains below, sequenced in a study of PD-L1 blockade in urothelial cancer. TCRdb keeps only in-frame clones here, not all; method: immunoSEQ multiplex PCR. The repertoire consists of tens of thousands of clones, with 80% to 85% occurring once and the leading ten covering roughly 2%. Time point in this sample: pretreatment peripheral blood. This specimen consisted of PBMCs, obtained around atezolizumab (anti-PD-L1) treatment. These receptor sequences come from a man in his 60s with urothelial cancer.

J is TRBJ2-5 and V is TRBV5-1, with D perhaps TRBD2 (5 bases). Germline V gives CDR1 SGHRS, CDR2 YFSETQ. Trimming took 0 bases from V and 0 from J, leaving 9 bases between them. This CDR3 is 15 amino acids long. The chain's CDR3 is CASSLAGEYQETQYF. CDR3 nucleotide sequence: TGCGCCAGCAGCTTGGCCGGGGAGTACCAAGAGACCCAGTACTTC. Combining the CDR3 with reference TRBV5-1 and TRBJ2-5 gives the whole variable domain KAGVTQTPRYLIKTRGQQVTLSCSPISGHRSVSWYQQTPGQGLQFLFEYFSETQRNKGNFPGRFSGRQFSNSRSEMNVSTLELGDSALYLCASSLAGEYQETQYFGPGTRLLVL.

This clone appeared a single time. The gene calls are TRBV6-6 and TRBJ2-7; D may be TRBD2 (6 bases). The CDR3 contains 15 residues. Per the germline V gene, CDR1 is MNHNY and CDR2 is SVGAGI (reference sequence). V lost 0 bases and J 4 bases, leaving 13 bases between the germline ends. For the CDR3, the DNA is TGTGCCAGCAGTTACTCGGCGCGGGGTTCGTACGAGCAGTACTTC. It translates to CASSYSARGSYEQYF.

This clone was counted a single time. The CDR3 bases are TGTGCCAGCATGGACATCCGTTCGGCTGAGCAGTTCTTC. Its translation is CASMDIRSAEQFF. The chain carries TRBV5-6 and TRBJ2-1; TRBD1 might be the D (5 bases). CDR1 and CDR2 from the germline V gene are SGHDT and YYEEEE. The CDR3 has 13 amino acids. The V end was cut by 6 bases, the J end by 9 bases, with 16 bases between.

This clone occurred once. The junction shows a germline mismatch at one end, possibly a read error. The chain has TRBV5-1 and TRBJ2-1; 13 bases align to TRBD2. The CDR3 runs to 12 residues. The germline V gene encodes CDR1 SGHRS and CDR2 YFSETQ. This chain's CDR3 is CASSSTSGRAIF. The CDR3 bases are TGCGCCAGCAGCTCCACTAGCGGGAGGGCCATCTTC.

The rearrangement joins TRBV9 to TRBJ2-1; no definite D call. The CDR3 sequence is 15 residues long. The germline CDR1 and CDR2 sequences are SGDLS and YYNGEE. V lost 5 bases and J lost 2, with 14 bases in between. The CDR3 region is CASSLTPLAYNEQFF. The CDR3 nucleotides are TGTGCCAGCAGTCTGACTCCACTGGCCTACAATGAGCAGTTCTTC.

The chain carries TRBV6-5 and TRBJ1-1; D remains ambiguous. From germline, CDR1 is MNHEY and CDR2 SVGAGI. Deletions cut 2 bases from V and 3 bases from J, with 13 bases between. The CDR3 contains 15 residues. The CDR3 is CASSYREGADTEAFF. The CDR3 nucleotides are TGTGCCAGCAGTTACAGGGAGGGCGCGGACACTGAAGCTTTCTTT.

The chain combines TRBV5-8 with TRBJ1-5; possible D gene TRBD1, 6 bases. Between the trimmed V and J ends, which lost 0 bases and 3 bases, there was a span of 10 bases. Germline CDR1 is SGHTS and CDR2 is YDEGEE. This CDR3 has 15 residues. CDR3 sequence (DNA): TGTGCCAGCAGCTTGGGCCAGGGGAACAATCAGCCCCAGCATTTT. Protein product: CASSLGQGNNQPQHF.

This clone was seen just once. The sample carries other DNA sequences with the same CDR3. The rearrangement joins TRBV7-2 to TRBJ2-3, with 9 bases that match TRBD2. The V segment lost 3 bases and the J segment 3 bases; nucleotides outside the gene matches: 4. The germline V gene encodes CDR1 SGHTA and CDR2 FQGNSA. This CDR3 has 15 amino acids. The CDR3 loop reads CASSFPGLATDTQYF. The CDR3 DNA sequence: TGTGCCAGCAGCTTCCCGGGACTAGCAACAGATACGCAGTATTTT.

This chain joins TRBV2 and TRBJ1-2; TRBD1 matches 7 bases. V trimming: 6 bases; J trimming: 8 bases; junction bases outside the gene matches: 6. CDR1 and CDR2 from the germline V gene are SNHLY and FYNNEI. The length of the CDR3 is 12 residues. DNA for the CDR3: TGTGCCAGCAGGACAGGGACGGGCGGCTACACCTTC. Its translation: CASRTGTGGYTF.

The genes are TRBV12-2 and TRBJ2-7; TRBD2 is taken as the D call from the table, unchecked against the DNA. TRBV12-2 is reported as a pseudogene. The CDR3 is 14 amino acids. For the CDR3, the DNA is TGTGCAAGTCGTCTGTTAGGGACTACCTACGAGCAGTACTTC. This sequence encodes CASRLLGTTYEQYF.

V and J are TRBV10-3 and TRBJ1-1; D remains ambiguous. CDR1 is ENHRY, CDR2 SYGVKD, per germline. Trimming took off 0 bases at V and 7 bases at J, with 12 bases between the two ends. The CDR3 loop spans 14 amino acids. CDR3 DNA sequence: TGTGCCATCAGTGAGTCACGTCCACGGAGTGAAGCTTTCTTT. It yields the protein CAISESRPRSEAFF.

V is TRBV5-8 and J is TRBJ1-1; 7 nucleotides match TRBD1. Germline V gene data show CDR1 as SGHTS and CDR2 as YDEGEE. The CDR3 contains 13 residues. V trimming: 2 bases; J trimming: 4 bases; junction bases outside the gene matches: 2. The CDR3 loop reads CASSLQGTTEAFF. The CDR3 nucleotides are TGTGCCAGCAGCTTACAGGGGACCACTGAAGCTTTCTTT.

The gene calls are TRBV10-2 and TRBJ1-2; D possibly corresponds to TRBD1 (5 bases). Trimming removed 6 bases at V and 3 bases at J, with 14 bases between. The germline gives CDR1 WSHSY, CDR2 SAAADI. The CDR3 is 14 amino acids. CDR3 protein: CASSPAREDYGYTF. Here the CDR3 DNA reads TGCGCCAGCAGCCCCGCCAGGGAGGACTATGGCTACACCTTC.

The chain couples TRBV30 to TRBJ1-4; 11 nucleotides line up with TRBD1. With 5 bases clipped from V and 8 bases from J, the junction kept 4 bases outside the gene matches. The CDR3 runs 13 residues. Germline CDR1 and CDR2: GTSNPN and SVGIG (reference sequence). The DNA of the CDR3 is TGTGCCTGGGGGACAGGGGGAGACGAAAAACTGTTTTTT. Protein product: CAWGTGGDEKLFF. The variable domain in full, with the rest retrieved from reference TRBV30 and TRBJ1-4, is SQTIHQWPATLVQPVGSPLSLECTVEGTSNPNLYWYRQAAGRGLQLLFYSVGIGQISSEVPQNLSASRPQDRQFILSSKKLLLSDSGFYLCAWGTGGDEKLFFGSGTQLSVL.

This chain links TRBV7-2 with TRBJ1-1, with D possibly being TRBD1 (5 bases). In germline, CDR1 is SGHTA, CDR2 FQGNSA. Trimming pared 1 base from V and 0 bases from J, leaving 9 bases between. There are 15 residues in the CDR3. CDR3 region: CASSLGRGLNTEAFF. DNA for the CDR3: TGTGCCAGCAGCTTAGGACGGGGGTTGAACACTGAAGCTTTCTTT.

J is TRBJ2-1 and V is TRBV9; no clear D gene. V lost 4 bases, J lost 5 bases, and 4 bases lay in between. CDR1 is SGDLS, CDR2 YYNGEE, per germline. The CDR3 has 11 amino acids. In nucleotides, the CDR3 is TGTGCCAGCAGCAGAGACAATGAGCAGTTCTTC. Translating gives CASSRDNEQFF.

The chain combines TRBV28 with TRBJ2-2; TRBD2 is a possible D gene (7 bases). The germline V and J ends were trimmed by 6 bases and 4 bases, with 18 bases remaining between them. The germline V gene has CDR1 MDHEN and CDR2 SYDVKM. The CDR3 contains 16 residues. In nucleotides, the CDR3 is TGTGCCAGCAGGCTAGGGGGGGCGCGGGTCACCGGGGAGCTGTTTTTT. Amino acids: CASRLGGARVTGELFF.

CDR3 protein: CASIDGGAQDEQFF. The CDR3, as DNA: TGTGCCAGTATTGACGGGGGGGCCCAGGATGAGCAGTTCTTC. This chain connects TRBV19 to TRBJ2-1; TRBD2 matches 8 bases. V shed 7 bases and J 8 bases; nucleotides not matched to a gene: 10. The CDR3 covers 14 residues. Germline V gene data show CDR1 as LNHDA and CDR2 as SQIVND (reference sequence).

Points on this clone: Within the sample, other DNA sequences also encode this same CDR3. The rearrangement uses TRBV9 and TRBJ2-3, with 10 bases fitting TRBD2. With 0 bases clipped from V and 5 bases from J, the junction kept 3 bases outside the gene matches. The CDR3 runs to 15 residues. Germline V lookup: CDR1 SGDLS, CDR2 YYNGEE. The CDR3 bases are TGTGCCAGCAGCGTAGCAAGCGGGGGGGTAGATACGCAGTATTTT. Its translation is CASSVASGGVDTQYF.

CDR3 residues: CASSVMAGPTYEQYF. The DNA of the CDR3 is TGTGCCAGCAGCGTAATGGCGGGACCCACCTACGAGCAGTACTTC. The V call is TRBV9, the J call TRBJ2-7; D perhaps matches TRBD2 (6 bases). Germline CDR1 and CDR2: SGDLS and YYNGEE. Trimming pared 1 base from V and 2 bases from J, leaving 13 bases between. This CDR3 spans 15 amino acids. The full variable domain, its missing parts supplied by reference TRBV9 and TRBJ2-7, is DSGVTQTPKHLITATGQRVTLRCSPRSGDLSVYWYQQSLDQGLQFLIQYYNGEERAKGNILERFSAQQFPDLHSELNLSSLELGDSALYFCASSVMAGPTYEQYFGPGTRLTVT.

This chain joins TRBV29-1 and TRBJ2-7; D is unclear. There are 12 residues in the CDR3. V lost 3 bases and J 7 bases, leaving 13 bases between the germline ends. The V gene's germline CDR1 is SQVTM and CDR2 ANQGSEA. CDR3 sequence (DNA): TGCAGCGTTGACTTAGGAACCGGGGAGCAGTACTTC. Amino acids: CSVDLGTGEQYF.

This clone has only one observation. V and J are TRBV28 and TRBJ1-2; 9 bases agree with TRBD1. The V segment lost 6 bases and the J segment 1 base; nucleotides outside the gene matches: 6. CDR3 length: 15 amino acids. The germline CDR1 and CDR2 sequences are MDHEN and SYDVKM. The CDR3 loop reads CASRFTGGFNYGYTF. The CDR3 coding sequence is TGTGCCAGCAGATTTACAGGGGGCTTTAACTATGGCTACACCTTC.

The chain is built from TRBV7-9 and TRBJ2-3; the D gene is possibly TRBD1 (6 bases). From germline, CDR1 is SEHNR and CDR2 FQNEAQ (reference sequence). The V and J ends lost 2 bases and 5 bases respectively, with 11 bases between them. The CDR3 length is 14 residues. The CDR3 bases are TGTGCCAGCAGCTTACTGGGGGCTGGAGATACGCAGTATTTT. This translates into CASSLLGAGDTQYF.

This chain links TRBV19 with TRBJ1-5, with D uncertain. Germline V lookup: CDR1 LNHDA, CDR2 SQIVND (reference sequence). CDR3 length: 13 residues. V was shortened by 8 bases and J by 4 bases, with 12 bases between the two germline ends. The CDR3 coding sequence is TGTGCCAGTTCTAGGACTTTAAATCAGCCCCAGCATTTT. It codes for CASSRTLNQPQHF.

This clone has just one count. The chain couples TRBV19 to TRBJ1-1; 8 bases align to TRBD1. Per germline, CDR1 LNHDA and CDR2 SQIVND (reference sequence). V trimming: 7 bases; J trimming: 1 base; junction bases outside the gene matches: 2. The CDR3 runs to 13 residues. CDR3 region: CASNDRGNTEAFF. The CDR3 region has the DNA TGTGCCAGTAACGACAGGGGGAACACTGAAGCTTTCTTT.

As to this clone: An end of the junction does not agree with germline; a read error may underlie this. The chain couples TRBV7-6 to TRBJ1-5, with TRBD1 matching 10 bases. Germline V gene sequence: CDR1 SGHVS, CDR2 FNYEAQ. The CDR3 extends over 16 amino acids. DNA of the CDR3: TGTGCCAGCAGTTTAGGGACAGGGGCGAACAATCAGCCCCAGCATTTT. Translation: CASSLGTGANNQPQHF.

The chain uses TRBV14 and TRBJ2-1; TRBD2 matches 7 bases. CDR1 and CDR2 (germline): SGHDN, FVKESK. With 1 base clipped from V and 7 bases from J, the junction kept 10 bases outside the gene matches. The CDR3 contains 16 residues. The chain's CDR3 is CASSQAIGGGVNEQFF. The DNA for the CDR3 is TGTGCCAGCAGCCAAGCCATAGGCGGGGGAGTGAATGAGCAGTTCTTC.

This rearrangement joins TRBV5-4 to TRBJ2-7, with D tentatively TRBD2 (6 bases). CDR3 length equals 15 residues. Germline lookup yields CDR1 SGHNT and CDR2 YYREEE (reference sequence). The V and J ends lost 4 bases and 3 bases respectively, with 17 bases between them. The CDR3: CASSGGTELIYEQYF. The DNA for the CDR3 is TGTGCCAGCAGCGGCGGGACGGAACTCATCTACGAGCAGTACTTC.